The entry below gives a single T cell receptor beta chain sequence along with its context. These data belong to a study of T cell changes during pregnancy in multiple sclerosis. This table comes from immunoSEQ multiplex PCR, and its TCRdb copy is limited to in-frame clones, with some not included. This sample has approximately 59,000 clones; under 95% occur once, and the top ten carry approximately 1.5%. The material sequenced was peripheral blood, taken in the third trimester of pregnancy. The receptor's source is a female donor in good health, enrolled as a control in a pregnancy study.

The CDR3 sequence: CASSSHRGLNTEAFF. CDR3 DNA: TGTGCCAGCAGTTCTCACAGGGGCTTGAACACTGAAGCTTTCTTT. The V and J genes are TRBV27 and TRBJ1-1; 7 nucleotides agree with TRBD1. Looked up from germline, CDR1 is MNHEY and CDR2 is SMNVEV (reference sequence). V lost 4 bases and J lost 0; bases outside the gene matches: 5. This CDR3 is built from 15 residues.